This T cell receptor (beta chain) was identified in a study of blood T cells in healthy people across ages. Study outcomes and limitations: Possibly confounding the expanded clonotype changes was the fact that donor CMV status was unknown.

Sample donors were healthy Caucasian individuals that came from Russia, aged about 6 to 95. This clonotype has ten or more counts. The antigen is undetermined. V shed 2 bases and J 5 bases; nucleotides not matched to a gene: 16. This CDR3 contains 18 residues. A J-beta primer mix and a sample-barcoded 5' primer were used in a second PCR of roughly 7 to 12 cycles. TCRdb called the 5' RACE reads again in MiXCR, with one record for every CDR3 protein. The profile shows 500,000 to 700,000 distinct CDR3 sequences, approximately 30% of them singletons. The sequence was collected from a woman older than 75 in good health. The specimen was blood. The chain carries TRBV12-3 or TRBV12-4 and TRBJ2-5; 8 positions match TRBD1. This CDR3 is CASSLIPRGTGYGETQYF. Written as DNA, the CDR3 is TGTGCCAGCAGTTTAATACCCCGCGGGACAGGCTACGGGGAGACCCAGTACTTC.